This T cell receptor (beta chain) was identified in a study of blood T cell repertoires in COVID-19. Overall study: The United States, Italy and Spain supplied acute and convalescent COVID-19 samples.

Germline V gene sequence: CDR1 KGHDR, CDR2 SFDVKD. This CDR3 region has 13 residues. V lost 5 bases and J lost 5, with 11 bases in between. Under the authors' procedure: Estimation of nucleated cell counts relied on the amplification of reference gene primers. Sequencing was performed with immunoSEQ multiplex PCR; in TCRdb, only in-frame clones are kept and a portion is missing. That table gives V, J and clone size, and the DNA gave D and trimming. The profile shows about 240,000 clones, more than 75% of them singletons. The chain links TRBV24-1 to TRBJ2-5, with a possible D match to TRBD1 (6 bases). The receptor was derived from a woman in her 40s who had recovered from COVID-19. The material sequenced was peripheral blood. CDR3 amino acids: CATSGGPPETQYF. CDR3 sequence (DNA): TGTGCCACCAGTGGGGGGCCCCCCGAGACCCAGTACTTC.